One and the same sample provided the 24 T cell receptor beta chains below, sequenced in a study of T cell repertoires in cytomegalovirus infection. TCRdb re-called the reads through MiXCR, storing one row per CDR3 protein. This table holds tens of thousands of distinct CDR3 sequences, roughly a fifth found once. Their antigens remain unidentified. Source: CD8+ T cells from cultured PBMCs, taken from culture after CMV antigen stimulation. These receptors were taken from a human donor in good health (CMV status not recorded). Some clones in this sample may be carry-over from other donors' samples.

There are many counts of this clonotype. This sequence joins TRBV12-3 or TRBV12-4 and TRBJ2-7, with D unclear. Trimming left V 3 bases short and J 7 bases short, with 10 bases between. There are 12 residues in the CDR3. The CDR3 DNA reads as TGTGCCAGCAGTTTGGGTGAGGCGGAGCAGTACTTC. This translates into CASSLGEAEQYF.

This clonotype was counted many times. This rearrangement joins TRBV6-5 to TRBJ2-7; no firm D call. The CDR3 runs 13 residues. Looked up from germline, CDR1 is MNHEY and CDR2 is SVGAGI. With 2 bases removed from V and 1 base from J, the gap between germline ends came to 6 bases. CDR3 amino acids: CASSYRLSYEQYF. The CDR3 DNA sequence: TGTGCCAGCAGTTACCGGCTTTCCTACGAGCAGTACTTC.

The chain joins TRBV20-1 to TRBJ1-2, with D possibly matching TRBD1 (5 bases). Germline V gives CDR1 DFQATT, CDR2 SNEGSKA (reference sequence). The germline V and J ends were trimmed by 6 bases and 8 bases, with 19 bases remaining between them. The CDR3 length is 13 residues. For the CDR3, the DNA is TGCAGTGCCCGGAGGCAGGACAACAGCGGCTACACCTTC. This gives the protein CSARRQDNSGYTF.

This clonotype was found many times. V gene TRBV19 combines with J gene TRBJ1-1, with 9 bases fitting TRBD1. The CDR3 extends over 14 amino acids. The V segment lost 3 bases and the J segment 5 bases; nucleotides outside the gene matches: 4. Germline CDR1 is LNHDA and CDR2 is SQIVND (reference sequence). The CDR3 DNA reads as TGTGCCAGTAGTATTGGGGGACAGGGTACTGAAGCTTTCTTT. Residues: CASSIGGQGTEAFF.

The chain carries TRBV6-2 or TRBV6-3 and TRBJ2-7, with D perhaps matching TRBD1 (6 bases). CDR3 length equals 13 residues. Germline CDR1 is MNHEY and CDR2 is SVGEGT. V dropped 9 bases and J dropped 2 bases, with 14 bases sitting between them. The CDR3 DNA is TGTGCCAGTTCAACAGGGTTGACCTACGAGCAGTACTTC. Its protein product is CASSTGLTYEQYF.

This clonotype has at least ten counts. The chain uses TRBV7-2 and TRBJ2-1, with 10 bases aligning to TRBD2. Trimming took 2 bases from V and 1 from J; bases not matched to a gene: 5. The V gene's germline CDR1 is SGHTA and CDR2 FQGNSA. This CDR3 comprises 17 residues. The CDR3 sequence: CASSLKLAGSSYNEQFF. CDR3 DNA: TGTGCCAGCAGCTTAAAACTAGCGGGGAGTTCCTACAATGAGCAGTTCTTC.

Only a few counts were recorded for this clonotype. The chain couples TRBV12-3 or TRBV12-4 to TRBJ1-5; D unclear. This CDR3 is 12 amino acids long. Between the trimmed V and J ends, which lost 5 bases and 4 bases, there was a span of 6 bases. The CDR3 loop is CASSPGNQPQHF. CDR3 DNA sequence: TGTGCCAGCAGTCCGGGTAATCAGCCCCAGCATTTT.

CDR3 nucleotides: TGTGCCAGCAGCTCGAGCGAGGGGTATGGCAATCAGCCCCAGCATTTT. Its protein product is CASSSSEGYGNQPQHF. The V call is TRBV6-2 or TRBV6-3, the J call TRBJ1-5; a weak D match, TRBD1 (5 bases). V lost 6 bases and J lost 2, with 17 bases in between. Germline V gene lookup returns CDR1 MNHEY and CDR2 SVGEGT. This CDR3 is 16 amino acids long.

This clonotype was observed a few times. The chain links TRBV5-1 to TRBJ2-7; D gene uncertain. Looked up from germline, CDR1 is SGHRS and CDR2 is YFSETQ. The V end was cut by 8 bases, the J end by 2 bases, with 26 bases between. CDR3 length: 17 residues. The CDR3: CASYDGQTLPSPYEQYF. CDR3 nucleotides: TGCGCCAGTTATGACGGGCAAACTCTACCTTCGCCCTACGAGCAGTACTTC. The variable domain in full, completed from reference TRBV5-1 and TRBJ2-7, reads KAGVTQTPRYLIKTRGQQVTLSCSPISGHRSVSWYQQTPGQGLQFLFEYFSETQRNKGNFPGRFSGRQFSNSRSEMNVSTLELGDSALYLCASYDGQTLPSPYEQYFGPGTRLTVT.

This clonotype was seen at least ten times. This chain uses TRBV19 with TRBJ1-1, with 7 bases identical to TRBD1. The ends lost 7 bases at V and 6 bases at J; junction bases unmatched: 8. Germline V gives CDR1 LNHDA, CDR2 SQIVND (reference sequence). The CDR3 sequence is 13 residues long. The CDR3 reads CASKEGGGSEAFF. In nucleotides, the CDR3 is TGTGCCAGTAAAGAAGGGGGCGGCTCTGAAGCTTTCTTT.

This clonotype was counted ten times or more. The J gene is TRBJ1-2, the V gene TRBV6-6; TRBD1 matches 9 bases. The CDR3 is made up of 15 amino acids. Germline V gives CDR1 MNHNY, CDR2 SVGAGI (reference sequence). The V gene end was trimmed by 5 bases and the J gene end by 4 bases; junction bases not matched to a gene: 8. CDR3 in amino acids: CASSAFTGGSYGYTF. The CDR3 bases are TGTGCCAGCAGTGCGTTCACAGGGGGCAGCTATGGCTACACCTTC.

This chain links TRBV14 with TRBJ2-7; D not resolved. The V gene's germline CDR1 is SGHDN and CDR2 FVKESK. V lost 6 bases and J lost 4, with 13 bases in between. The CDR3 contains 13 residues. The CDR3 coding sequence is TGTGCCAGCAGAGGAGACTTCAATTACGAGCAGTACTTC. This codes for CASRGDFNYEQYF.

This chain joins TRBV27 and TRBJ1-2; D not resolved. Germline CDR1 reads MNHEY; CDR2 reads SMNVEV (reference sequence). This CDR3 spans 16 amino acids. V was clipped by 1 base and J by 1 base, with 13 bases between them. The CDR3 sequence is CASSLYPGLHNYGYTF. CDR3 sequence (DNA): TGTGCCAGCAGTTTATATCCAGGACTCCATAACTATGGCTACACCTTC.

Comment on this clonotype: One end of the junction varies from germline; a read error may be responsible. V and J are TRBV7-9 and TRBJ2-7; no clear D gene. The germline V gene has CDR1 SEHNR and CDR2 FQNEAQ (reference sequence). The CDR3 consists of 12 residues. DNA of the CDR3: TGTGACAGCAGCCCCCCCAGTTACGAGCAGTACTTC. Its translation is CDSSPPSYEQYF.

The sample holds many counts of this clonotype. The chain carries TRBV6-1 and TRBJ2-1; maybe TRBD2 (6 bases). This CDR3 has 15 amino acids. The V gene's germline CDR1 is MNHNS and CDR2 SASEGT. The V and J ends lost 2 bases and 3 bases respectively, with 11 bases between them. The CDR3 DNA follows: TGTGCCAGCAGTGAATGGGGGGAGCGCTACAATGAGCAGTTCTTC. Translation: CASSEWGERYNEQFF.

The rearrangement joins TRBV27 to TRBJ2-7, with D perhaps TRBD2 (7 bases). CDR1 is MNHEY and CDR2 is SMNVEV in the germline V gene (reference sequence). This CDR3 has 12 amino acids. Trimming pared 3 bases from V and 6 bases from J, leaving 9 bases between. As DNA, the CDR3 is TGTGCCAGCAGTTTGGGGGGGCTCGAGCAGTACTTC. It codes for CASSLGGLEQYF.

The V gene is TRBV19, the J gene TRBJ1-3; D gene uncertain. The CDR3 is 13 residues long. Trimming cost V 5 bases and J 1 base, with 6 bases left between them. CDR1 and CDR2 from the germline V gene are LNHDA and SQIVND (reference sequence). The chain's CDR3 is CASSWLSGNTIYF. The CDR3 bases are TGTGCCAGTAGTTGGCTTTCTGGAAACACCATATATTTT.

For this clonotype: Possible read error: a much larger clone is one base away. The V gene is TRBV11-1, the J gene TRBJ1-1; no clear D. The CDR3 is 14 amino acids. Germline loops: CDR1 SGHAT, CDR2 FQDESV (reference sequence). The CDR3 coding sequence is TGTGCCAACAGCTTAGCCAGACGGAACACTGAAGCTTTCTTT. This translates into CANSLARRNTEAFF.

This clonotype was counted many times. This chain connects TRBV7-6 to TRBJ2-1; the D is unclear. Germline V CDR1 and CDR2: SGHVS, FNYEAQ. CDR3 length: 13 amino acids. Trimming stripped 5 bases from V and 4 bases from J, with 9 bases between. The CDR3 DNA follows: TGTGCCAGCAGCGCCAACTCTTACAATGAGCAGTTCTTC. Encoded protein: CASSANSYNEQFF.

This clonotype showed up many times. The chain has TRBV6-5 and TRBJ2-7, with 7 bases aligning to TRBD2. The trim removed 0 bases at V and 0 bases at J, leaving 14 bases unmatched. CDR3 size: 19 residues. Germline V lookup: CDR1 MNHEY, CDR2 SVGAGI. The CDR3 loop reads CASSYSSYSAGDFSYEQYF. The CDR3 DNA reads as TGTGCCAGCAGTTACTCGAGTTATTCGGCGGGAGACTTCTCCTACGAGCAGTACTTC.

V usage is TRBV28 and J usage is TRBJ1-1; D is possibly TRBD1 (5 bases). CDR1 MDHEN and CDR2 SYDVKM come from the germline V gene. This CDR3 is built from 15 residues. Trimming removed 2 bases from V and 4 bases from J, with 14 bases in between. The CDR3 region has the DNA TGTGCCAGCAGTTTACCCAGACAGATCCCCACTGAAGCTTTCTTT. Translation: CASSLPRQIPTEAFF.

This clonotype was detected many times. V gene TRBV28 combines with J gene TRBJ1-2; TRBD1 might be the D (6 bases). V gave up 2 bases and J gave up 1 base, with 29 bases separating them. The CDR3 length is 21 residues. CDR1 is MDHEN and CDR2 is SYDVKM in the germline V gene. CDR3: CASSLPGTTVAFSHFNYGYTF. The CDR3 nucleotides are TGTGCCAGCAGTTTACCCGGGACAACCGTCGCCTTTTCCCATTTTAACTATGGCTACACCTTC.

This clonotype was observed a few times. The chain couples TRBV7-6 to TRBJ1-4; D call uncertain. The germline V gene encodes CDR1 SGHVS and CDR2 FNYEAQ. CDR3 length equals 15 residues. Trimming removed 3 bases from V and 0 bases from J, with 8 bases in between. CDR3 protein: CASSFGVTTNEKLFF. CDR3 nucleotide sequence: TGTGCCAGCAGCTTTGGAGTTACAACTAATGAAAAACTGTTTTTT. The full variable domain, in which reference TRBV7-6 and TRBJ1-4 provide the parts outside the CDR3, is GAGVSQSPRYKVTKRGQDVALRCDPISGHVSLYWYRQALGQGPEFLTYFNYEAQQDKSGLPNDRFSAERPEGSISTLTIQRTEQRDSAMYRCASSFGVTTNEKLFFGSGTQLSVL.

Written as DNA, the CDR3 is TGTGCCAGCAGGGAGGACAGGGGGCGTTTGACAGATACGCAGTATTTT. It is translated as CASREDRGRLTDTQYF. This chain joins TRBV6-1 and TRBJ2-3; TRBD1 matches at 11 bases. Germline values: CDR1 MNHNS, CDR2 SASEGT. V lost 6 bases to trimming and J lost 3 bases; unmatched junction nucleotides: 8. CDR3 size: 16 residues.